This T cell receptor (beta chain) was documented in a study of follicular helper T cells after annual influenza vaccination. V lost 6 bases and J 0 bases, leaving 14 bases between the germline ends. The CDR3 spans 15 residues. Germline V lookup: CDR1 SGHTA, CDR2 FQGNSA. The method was immunoSEQ multiplex PCR; TCRdb's version includes in-frame clones alone and lacks a portion of them. The sample records roughly 1,600 clones, approximately 81% being singletons. Time point reported: 2015-2016 season, pre-vaccination. The chain joins TRBV7-2 to TRBJ1-1; D is ambiguous. This sequence originates from an adult who received the influenza vaccine. The source material was CXCR5+ CD38- circulating T follicular helper cells from blood, sampled on the day of influenza vaccination. Subset here: circulating Tfh, non-naive CD4+CXCR5+PD-1+ (ICOS+CD38+ or ICOS-CD38-). The CDR3 region has the DNA TGTGCCAGCAGACCCAATCAGAACATGAACACTGAAGCTTTCTTT. Translating it yields CASRPNQNMNTEAFF.